This T cell receptor (beta chain) was sequenced during a study of blood T cell repertoires in COVID-19. Across the whole study: Material from acute and convalescent COVID-19 was sourced from the United States, Italy and Spain. PBMCs, B-cell-depleted T cells, or T cells were the source of the cDNA or gDNA that made up the material.

Original processing methods: For nucleated cells, counts were estimated from reference gene primer amplification. Data came from immunoSEQ multiplex PCR; TCRdb stores just in-frame clones and leaves some out. The D gene and trimming were derived from the DNA, and the V and J assignments and clone size from that table. The sample shows roughly 270,000 clones, roughly 80% of them seen only once. This clone was observed once. V gave up 2 bases and J gave up 3 bases; unmatched junction bases: 15. CDR3 length: 19 residues. Germline-derived CDR1 and CDR2 are ENHRY and SYGVKD. A COVID-19 case had been met by exposed participants during the 2 weeks before study entry.

The V gene is TRBV10-3, the J gene TRBJ1-1, with TRBD1 identical over 10 bases. The TCR sequence derives from a man aged 35-49 years who had been exposed to COVID-19. Sequencing used PBMCs or T cells enriched from blood (not recorded which). The CDR3 DNA sequence: TGTGCCATCAGTGAGGCCTATCCAGGGACAGGGGACCCACACACTGAAGCTTTCTTT. It specifies CAISEAYPGTGDPHTEAFF.